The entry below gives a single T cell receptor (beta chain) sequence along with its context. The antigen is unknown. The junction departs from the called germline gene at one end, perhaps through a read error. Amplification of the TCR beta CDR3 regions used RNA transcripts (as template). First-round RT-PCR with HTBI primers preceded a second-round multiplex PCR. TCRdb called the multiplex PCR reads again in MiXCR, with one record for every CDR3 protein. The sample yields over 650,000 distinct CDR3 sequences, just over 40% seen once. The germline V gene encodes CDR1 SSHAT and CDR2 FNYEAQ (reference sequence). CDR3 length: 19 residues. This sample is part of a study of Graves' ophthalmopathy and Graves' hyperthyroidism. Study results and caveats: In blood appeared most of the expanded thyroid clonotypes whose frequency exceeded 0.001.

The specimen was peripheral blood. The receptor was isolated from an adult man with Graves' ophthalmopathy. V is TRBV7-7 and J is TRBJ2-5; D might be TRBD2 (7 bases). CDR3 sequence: CASSFADRRYGGIQETQYF. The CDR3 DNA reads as TGTGCTAGCAGCTTTGCGGACAGACGGTACGGGGGGATCCAAGAGACCCAGTACTTC.